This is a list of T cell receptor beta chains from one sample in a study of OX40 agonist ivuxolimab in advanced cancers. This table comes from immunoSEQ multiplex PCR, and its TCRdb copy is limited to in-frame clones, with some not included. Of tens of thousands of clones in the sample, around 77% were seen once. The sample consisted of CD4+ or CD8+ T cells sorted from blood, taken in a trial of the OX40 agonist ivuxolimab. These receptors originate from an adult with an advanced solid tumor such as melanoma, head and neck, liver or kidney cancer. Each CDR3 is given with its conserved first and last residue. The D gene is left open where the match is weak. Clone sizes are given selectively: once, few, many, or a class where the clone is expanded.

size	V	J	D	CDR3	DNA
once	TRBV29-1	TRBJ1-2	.	CSVSQGSYGYTF	TGCAGCGTTTCACAGGGTTCTTATGGCTACACCTTC
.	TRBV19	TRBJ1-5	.	CASSPYGNSQPQHF	TGTGCCAGTAGCCCCTACGGGAACAGCCAGCCCCAGCATTTT
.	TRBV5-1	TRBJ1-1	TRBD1	CASSPGTANLNTEAFF	TGCGCCAGCAGCCCCGGGACAGCAAACCTGAACACTGAAGCTTTCTTT
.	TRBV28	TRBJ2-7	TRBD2	CASSWTRGLAAYEQYF	TGTGCCAGCAGTTGGACCCGGGGACTAGCTGCCTACGAGCAGTACTTC
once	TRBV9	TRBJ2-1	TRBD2	CASSPRTSGGGSSYNEQFF	TGTGCCAGCAGCCCTCGGACTAGCGGGGGAGGGAGCTCCTACAATGAGCAGTTCTTC
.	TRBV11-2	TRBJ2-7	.	CASSRGLSYEQYF	TGTGCCAGCAGCAGGGGCCTCTCCTACGAGCAGTACTTC
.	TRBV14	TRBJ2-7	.	CASSHGQFYEQYF	TGTGCCAGCAGCCACGGACAATTCTACGAGCAGTACTTC
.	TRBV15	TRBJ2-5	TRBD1	CATSRGVGDRGSQETQYF	TGTGCCACCAGCAGAGGGGTGGGGGACAGGGGTAGCCAAGAGACCCAGTACTTC
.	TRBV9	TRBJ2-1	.	CASSPSSYNEQFF	TGTGCCAGCAGCCCTAGCTCCTACAATGAGCAGTTCTTC
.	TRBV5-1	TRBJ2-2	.	CASAAAGTGELFF	TGCGCCAGCGCGGCAGCAGGGACCGGGGAGCTGTTTTTT
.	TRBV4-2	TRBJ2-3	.	CASSTGRTSEDTQYF	TGTGCCAGTAGCACAGGTCGAACGTCCGAAGATACGCAGTATTTT
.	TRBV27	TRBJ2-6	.	CASSPTGFGANVLTF	TGTGCCAGTTCTCCCACCGGCTTTGGGGCCAACGTCCTGACTTTC
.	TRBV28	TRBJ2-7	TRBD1	CATRTGSSYEQYF	TGTGCCACCAGGACAGGGAGCTCCTACGAGCAGTACTTC
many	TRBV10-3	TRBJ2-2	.	CAISESSPGELFF	TGTGCCATCAGTGAGTCTAGCCCCGGGGAGCTGTTTTTT
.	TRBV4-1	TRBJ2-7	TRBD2	CASSQEASGFYEQYF	TGCGCCAGCAGCCAAGAGGCTAGCGGGTTCTACGAGCAGTACTTC
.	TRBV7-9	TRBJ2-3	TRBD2	CASSFLAGDTQYF	TGTGCCAGCAGCTTTTTAGCGGGAGATACGCAGTATTTT
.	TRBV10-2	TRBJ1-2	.	CASSEVGADGYTF	TGCGCCAGCAGTGAAGTAGGGGCAGATGGCTACACCTTC
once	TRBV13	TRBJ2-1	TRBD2	CASSPWTSGNEQFF	TGTGCCAGCAGCCCGTGGACTAGCGGCAATGAGCAGTTCTTC
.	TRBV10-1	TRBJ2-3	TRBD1	CASSKDRVSQYF	TGCGCCAGCAGTAAAGACAGGGTCTCGCAGTATTTT
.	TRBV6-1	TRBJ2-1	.	CASSEAPIYEQFF	TGTGCCAGCAGTGAAGCGCCCATCTATGAGCAGTTCTTC
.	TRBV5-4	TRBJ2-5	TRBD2	CASSVAGGGETQYF	TGTGCCAGCAGCGTAGCGGGGGGAGGAGAGACCCAGTACTTC
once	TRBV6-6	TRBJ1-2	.	CASTPPAGPNYGYTF	TGTGCCAGCACCCCCCCGGCAGGGCCTAACTATGGCTACACCTTC
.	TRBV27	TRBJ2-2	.	CASSQGDIDTGELFF	TGTGCCAGCAGTCAAGGGGATATTGACACCGGGGAGCTGTTTTTT
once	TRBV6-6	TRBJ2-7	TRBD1	CASSYLGTGWYEQYF	TGTGCCAGCAGTTACCTAGGGACAGGGTGGTACGAGCAGTACTTC
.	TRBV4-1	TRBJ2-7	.	CASSQLTNSYEQYF	TGCGCCAGCAGCCAGTTAACCAACTCCTACGAGCAGTACTTC
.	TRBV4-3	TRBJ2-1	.	CASSQGVSYNEQFF	TGCGCCAGCAGCCAAGGGGTCTCCTACAATGAGCAGTTCTTC
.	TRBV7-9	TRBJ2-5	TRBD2	CASSFSSGQETQYF	TGTGCCAGCAGCTTTTCTAGCGGGCAAGAGACCCAGTACTTC
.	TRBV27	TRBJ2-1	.	CASSLSGHPYNEQFF	TGTGCCAGCAGCCTATCGGGACACCCCTACAATGAGCAGTTCTTC
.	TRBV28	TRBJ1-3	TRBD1	CASNPDRVHSGNTIYF	TGTGCCAGCAACCCGGACAGGGTTCACTCTGGAAACACCATATATTTT
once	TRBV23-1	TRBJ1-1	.	CASSHPGQIHTEAFF	TGCGCCAGCAGTCATCCCGGACAGATCCACACTGAAGCTTTCTTT